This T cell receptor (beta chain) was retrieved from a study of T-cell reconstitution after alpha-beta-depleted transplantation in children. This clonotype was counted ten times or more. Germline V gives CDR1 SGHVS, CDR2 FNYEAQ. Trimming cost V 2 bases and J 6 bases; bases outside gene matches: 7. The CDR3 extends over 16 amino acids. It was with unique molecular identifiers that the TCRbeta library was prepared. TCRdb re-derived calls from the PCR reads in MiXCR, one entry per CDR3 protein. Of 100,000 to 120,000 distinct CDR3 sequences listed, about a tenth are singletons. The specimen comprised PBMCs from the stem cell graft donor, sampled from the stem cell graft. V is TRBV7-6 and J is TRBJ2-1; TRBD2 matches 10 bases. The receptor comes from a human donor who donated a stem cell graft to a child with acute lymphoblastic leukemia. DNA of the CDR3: TGTGCCAGCAGCTTACAAAGCGGGAGGGCCTTCAATGAGCAGTTCTTC. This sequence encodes CASSLQSGRAFNEQFF.